This T cell receptor (beta chain) was profiled in a study of identical twins. The study, taken as a whole, reports: Compared with models, monozygotic twins showed more out-of-frame TCR alpha sharing. For cord blood, abundant beta clonotypes had fewer insertions, unlike memory repertoires, which showed none.

This CDR3 has 17 residues. Germline V lookup: CDR1 MNHEY, CDR2 SVGEGT. V lost 0 bases and J lost 0, with 11 bases in between. Each CDR3 protein gets one entry after TCRdb re-called the 5' RACE reads with MiXCR. There are hundreds of thousands of distinct CDR3 sequences in the sample; roughly 6% occur only once, and roughly 2% lies in the top ten. This clonotype was found many times. No antigen is known for it. The chain links TRBV6-2 or TRBV6-3 to TRBJ2-2; no clear D. The TCR was taken from a man between 18 and 29 years old in good health. The sequenced material came from naive T cells sorted from blood. In DNA, the CDR3 is TGTGCCAGCAGTTACTCGAATGGCCGACCGAACACCGGGGAGCTGTTTTTT. As protein: CASSYSNGRPNTGELFF.